A selection of T cell receptor beta chains follows, all from one sample in a study of blood T cells in healthy people across ages. TCRdb redid the calling of the 5' RACE reads with MiXCR, one entry per CDR3 protein. The data hold about 1.4 million distinct CDR3 sequences, with roughly 59% observed a single time. The sequencing sample was made of blood. These receptors all come from a man in his late teens or twenties in good health. Both conserved end residues are part of each CDR3. A D gene is named only where the DNA matches it firmly. Rows give clone size only sometimes, using once, few, many, or a class for an expanded clone.

NA	NA	TRBJ2-5	TRBV7-2	TGTGCCAGCAGCTTAATAACGGGTGCGGCGGGGTCGCAAGAGACCCAGTACTTC	CASSLITGAAGSQETQYF
NA	NA	TRBJ1-1	TRBV4-3	TGCGCCAGCAGCCAAGAGAGGTACGGGGGGAACACTGAAGCTTTCTTT	CASSQERYGGNTEAFF
NA	NA	TRBJ2-3	TRBV28	TGTGCCAGCCATACCCCGGGGGATACGCAGTATTTT	CASHTPGDTQYF
NA	once	TRBJ2-3	TRBV5-1	TGCGCCAGCAGCCCGCTCGGCCACCAGACAGATACGCAGTATTTT	CASSPLGHQTDTQYF
TRBD1	few	TRBJ1-1	TRBV29-1	TGCAGCGTCGATACGGGACAGGGGGCCACAACGGGAACTGAAGCTTTCTTT	CSVDTGQGATTGTEAFF
NA	NA	TRBJ2-7	TRBV20-1	TGCAGTGCCACAAATAAGGACTCCTACGAGCAGTACTTC	CSATNKDSYEQYF
NA	few	TRBJ2-7	TRBV5-1	TGCGCCAGCAGCCCGACAGGCGCCCCTTCCTACGAGCAGTACTTC	CASSPTGAPSYEQYF
NA	few	TRBJ2-7	TRBV27	TGTGCCAGCAGTCCCTGGCGCAGTGAGCAGTACTTC	CASSPWRSEQYF
NA	NA	TRBJ1-5	TRBV6-5	TGTGCCAGCAGTCGCCTCCGCAATCAGCCCCAGCATTTT	CASSRLRNQPQHF
NA	NA	TRBJ2-5	TRBV7-9	TGTGCCAGCAGCTCCCCGTCGACAGGACAAGAGACCCAGTACTTC	CASSSPSTGQETQYF
TRBD1	NA	TRBJ2-3	TRBV7-9	TGTGCCAGCAGCTGGGACAGGGGGAGCGCAGATACGCAGTATTTT	CASSWDRGSADTQYF
NA	once	TRBJ1-1	TRBV28	TGTGCCAGCAAGGCAGGGAGGCACCGAGAAGCTTTCTTT	CASKAGRHREAFF
TRBD2	few	TRBJ2-7	TRBV2	TGTGCCAGCAGTCAGCCGGGACTAGCCGTCCACGAGCAGTACTTC	CASSQPGLAVHEQYF
TRBD2	NA	TRBJ2-3	TRBV6-1	TGTGCCAGCGGGCTGCGACTAGCGGGAGGGCCGTTCGGCACAGATACGCAGTATTTT	CASGLRLAGGPFGTDTQYF
NA	NA	TRBJ2-1	TRBV28	TGTGCCAGCAGCCCTTTCGGCGATGAGCAGTTCTTC	CASSPFGDEQFF
NA	NA	TRBJ1-4	TRBV20-1	TGCAGTGCTAGTAGGTCCCGGGCGGTGTCGGAAAAACTGTTTTTT	CSASRSRAVSEKLFF
NA	NA	TRBJ1-1	TRBV6-6	TGTGCCAGCAGGACAGTGGTGAACACTGAAGCTTTCTTT	CASRTVVNTEAFF